This TCR beta chain was observed in a study of cytomegalovirus exposure and HLA in healthy donors (dated by TCRdb to about 2017). About the study as a whole: According to an earlier analysis of several hundred of the donors, 200 million or so T cells yielded 117 million unique TCR beta sequences and roughly 280 Gb of sequence data. About 300 gigabases of sequencing data and approximately 91 million unique TCR sequences made up an early release that covered around 640 HLA-typed donors. Of the 300 to 500 genotyped donors, 65% to 90% were placed in the genetic ancestry cluster associated with self-reported Caucasian donors. The study aimed to test whether signatures of past pathogen exposure could be identified by cataloging public T cell receptors. The T cell repertoires of some 670 subjects were profiled by immunosequencing and related to cytomegalovirus serostatus. A separate validation cohort of roughly 130 different subjects was used in addition to the roughly 720-subject first cohort. To predict cytomegalovirus infection status, the study combined high-throughput TCR immunosequencing, statistical association of individual TCRs with disease status, and machine learning. A later analysis re-analyzed previously published TCR beta repertoires from 500 to 700 donors and added high-resolution HLA genotyping to study TCR occurrence patterns. In the later analysis, no new phenotypic data were used to find candidate immune exposures; instead, reliance was placed on TCR beta sequences and their occurrence across donors. An earlier analysis of fewer than 700 of the donors applied high-throughput TCR beta sequencing to assess whether each TCR beta V gene segment acted as functional or pseudogenic. Donor age, sex, ethnicity and CMV serostatus were compiled together with the repertoire data. In a later genetic analysis, genome-wide SNP genotypes for about 55% of the 666 donors were used, and that subset was treated as a discovery cohort. All discovery cohort repertoires had been generated on a single sequencing platform. Both class I and class II loci were covered by HLA typing, at four-digit resolution. Typing coverage varied by locus: roughly 620-640 donors for A, B, C, DRB1 and DQB1; approximately 560 for DQA1; approximately 610 for DPA1; roughly 470 for DPB1. Because of strong linkage in the cohort, 5 or 6 DR-DQ haplotypes were treated as single units for association and clustering. Among approximately 370 genotyped donors of the cohort, an average of around 250,000 unique TCR beta nucleotide sequences was sequenced per donor, of which about 19% were non-productive.

About this clone: No antigen is known for it. No qualities accompany the bases; no much larger clone lies one base away.

Library method: the immunoSEQ multiplex PCR assay. For the multiplex PCR, a mixture combining 60 forward primers for TCR Vbeta segments and 13 reverse primers for TCR Jbeta segments was used. The CDR3 region of rearranged TCR beta genes was amplified from genomic DNA by a multiplex PCR assay. On the Illumina HiSeq System, the amplified TCR beta libraries were sequenced as 87-base-pair reads. The authors' analysis ran thus. A later analysis counted approximately 84 million unique TCR beta chains across the 670 or so repertoires, and roughly 10 million of these chains were shared by at least two donors. To remove PCR and sequencing errors, raw reads were error-corrected and collapsed into unique sequences using a nearest-neighbor algorithm that merged closely related sequences. To assign V, D and J gene segments, CDR3 sequences were aligned to IMGT reference sequences. Each retained sequence needed at least a six-nucleotide match to both a V gene segment and a J gene segment. A rearrangement was called productive if the CDR3 had no stop codons and remained in frame with V and J, and every other rearrangement was called non-productive. CDR3 was defined according to IMGT convention as the region running from the second conserved V-encoded cysteine to the conserved J-encoded phenylalanine. The earlier analysis of about 530 of the donors excluded any sequence lacking an unambiguous match to a single V gene segment. An earlier analysis of fewer than 750 of the donors called V segments functional above 56.7% productive rearrangements and segregating when the between-donor standard deviation exceeded 5%. To diagnose cytomegalovirus status from the catalog of TCR beta chain sequences, a statistical classification framework was built. A later analysis assigned V and J genes by comparing TCR nucleotide sequences with IMGT/GENE-DB human TR gene sequences. The TCRdist pipeline was used in a later analysis to assign CDR3 sequences and most-parsimonious VDJ recombination scenarios. A later analysis defined each TCR beta chain by its CDR3 amino acid sequence plus V-gene family, and excluded reads lacking a unique V-gene family. In a later analysis, a few hundred highly shared, low-generation-probability nucleotide sequences were removed to address suspected cross-contamination and a sequencing artifact. In a later analysis, a clonal expansion index was calculated for each public chain from normalized within-repertoire ranks of inferred template counts. In a later analysis, generation probabilities were computed with a VDJ recombination model fitted to out-of-frame rearrangements, and the resulting probabilities were checked against IGoR. In a later analysis, TCR-TCR, TCR-HLA and TCR-CMV co-occurrence was scored with hypergeometric tests, and a repertoire-size bias correction was applied to TCR pairs. False discovery rates were estimated in a later analysis by permuting HLA or CMV assignments 20 times. In a later analysis, co-occurring TCRs were grouped using DBSCAN, with TCRdist sequence similarity added in when clustering inside HLA-allele-positive subsets. For co-occurrence clustering, repertoires with fewer than 30,000 or more than 120,000 public chains were excluded, along with four to six repertoires with anomalous nucleotide sharing. In TCRdb, the immuneACCESS table is reduced to in-frame sequences with V and J assigned. These tables do not hold every clone; where another copy was compared, an unresolved V gene accounts for under half, and the others remain unexplained. The DNA gave D and trimming, while V, J and clone size come from that table. The sample includes about 140,000 clones, with approximately 80% observed a single time. Of the sample, 3.9% is held by the ten largest clones.

In total, approximately 610 healthy bone marrow donors made up the cohort. Cohort members were all nominally healthy when sampled, although unrecorded immune exposures were likely present. The donor was CMV seronegative and was included in the group of approximately 350 seronegative cohort members. A peripheral blood sample was provided by each donor, and peripheral blood mononuclear cells were used for TCR beta sequencing. The Qiagen DNeasy Blood Extraction Kit was used to extract genomic DNA from the blood cell samples. Findings and caveats that apply to the study as a whole: A group of highly shared sequence variants was considered likely to be a technical artifact of the sequencing pipeline. The classifier was reported to diagnose cytomegalovirus status with high specificity and sensitivity in both the original cohort and the validation cohort. In a later analysis, 15,000 to 20,000 TCR beta sequences were associated with specific HLA alleles at a false discovery rate of 0.05. The 87-base-pair reads could not distinguish some IMGT-functional V segments, including TRBV6-2 and TRBV6-3, so those segments were excluded. Strong co-occurrence of HLA alleles, especially DR and DQ, made assigning TCR associations to individual alleles difficult. The presence/absence analyses assumed that sequencing depth was roughly uniform across donors, and that assumption may not be true. A further reported finding was that TCR beta sequences accurately predicted the HLA-A and HLA-B alleles for most subjects in the first cohort. Because HLA typing was unavailable for some donors at each locus, only the typed subset was used in association tests. A later analysis found that most CMV-associated TCR beta chains appeared HLA-restricted, with HLA associations seemingly driven largely by CMV exposure. In a later genetic analysis, a missense DCLRE1C variant was associated with V-gene and J-gene trimming of TCR beta chains, and the association was replicated in an independent cohort. According to a later analysis, parvovirus B19, influenza, CMV and Epstein-Barr virus appeared linked to several top co-occurrence clusters. A later analysis found that TCR association rates varied across HLA loci, with DRB1 alleles showing the most associated TCRs and HLA-C alleles the fewest. According to the authors, the approach could potentially be generalized to other disease states and immunological phenotypes. Linkage disequilibrium might explain the correlated functional status among segregating V segments, but an unknown experimental factor could not be excluded. An earlier analysis of 450 to 750 of the donors showed that most TCR beta V segments appeared in productive rearrangements either about 87% or about 30% of the time, which broadly matched IMGT annotations. The earlier analysis of almost 600 of the donors excluded seventeen rarely observed V segments, including chromosome 9 orphons, because counts were too low. Most TCR sequences were seen in very few donors, while some public TCRs were found in many individuals. A total of roughly 160 TCR beta chains were listed by the study as associated with cytomegalovirus. The only immune exposure information available for the cohort was CMV serostatus. The cohort was sequenced for TCR beta chains only, and without alpha or paired-chain data the features that could be detected were limited. Compared with the roughly 670-donor mean, donors in an Asian-associated ancestry cluster had fewer N-insertions in productive TCRs, according to a later genetic analysis. Three of the identified cytomegalovirus-associated TCR beta chains were confirmed in vitro to be specific for cytomegalovirus antigens. A later analysis found that HLA-associated TCR beta chains were more clonally expanded and had lower generation probabilities than equally common non-associated chains.

Inclusive of the bounding cysteine and phenylalanine, the CDR3 is 14 residues long. The retained sequence is limited to the CDR3, 42 bases, with the frame set at the first base. Per the germline V gene (reference sequence), LNHDA is the CDR1 and SQIVND is the CDR2. The V end loses 5 bases and the J end loses 3 bases, and a stretch of 14 bases separates them. This sequence was found in a male donor in good health and CMV-seronegative. The chain is made from TRBV19 and TRBJ2-7, and perhaps TRBD1 as D gene, on 8 matching bases. Source material: PBMCs. The DNA sequence is given as TGTGCCAGTAGTGCTACAGGGGGGGTCTACGAGCAGTACTTC. This yields the protein CASSATGGVYEQYF.